The sequence of this T cell receptor beta chain was determined in a study of blood T cell repertoires in COVID-19. Clones were read by immunoSEQ multiplex PCR, and TCRdb kept only the in-frame ones, dropping some. The table lists 85,000 to 130,000 clones, approximately 83% of them singletons. The CDR3 has 14 residues. V was trimmed by 6 bases and J by 0 bases, leaving 12 bases between them. Germline V CDR1 and CDR2: MDHEN, SYDVKM. The specimen sequenced was peripheral blood. This chain joins TRBV28 and TRBJ2-7, with D possibly being TRBD2 (6 bases). This sequence originates from a woman of 80 years or more with active or convalescent COVID-19. CDR3 coding DNA: TGTGCCAGCAGCGGGAGAACCGACTCCTACGAGCAGTACTTC. This gives the protein CASSGRTDSYEQYF.